Sequencing of this TCR beta chain was carried out in a study of blood T cell repertoires in COVID-19. CDR3 size: 18 residues. Trimming at V came to 7 bases and at J to 6 bases, leaving 14 bases not matched to a gene. CDR1 and CDR2 (germline): MDHEN, SYDVKM. Authors' analysis steps: It was from reference gene primer amplification that nucleated cell counts were estimated. Repertoires were generated with immunoSEQ multiplex PCR, while TCRdb's copy carries only in-frame clones and drops some. The V and J calls and clone size were taken over from that table, and D and trimming were inferred from the DNA. The sample consists of roughly 28,000 clones, roughly 82% of them appearing once.

The chain carries TRBV28 and TRBJ2-1; 14 bases align to TRBD2. This receptor was identified in a man at least 80 years old with active or convalescent COVID-19. Specimen: peripheral blood. The CDR3 spells CASTAPGLAGVGRNEQFF. In nucleotides, the CDR3 is TGTGCCAGCACCGCCCCGGGACTAGCGGGAGTTGGTCGCAATGAGCAGTTCTTC.